This record looks at one TCR beta chain sequence and its context. The sample originates from a study of blood T cell repertoires in COVID-19. The overall study: Sources were T cells, B-cell-depleted T cells, or PBMCs; the material itself was cDNA or gDNA.

This CDR3 comprises 15 residues. CDR1 is SEHNR, CDR2 FQNEAQ, per germline (reference sequence). Unmatched junction bases numbered 6, after V lost 5 bases and J lost 3 bases. Original methodology: Quantification of nucleated cells was approximated via reference gene primer amplification. Profiled with immunoSEQ multiplex PCR; TCRdb holds only in-frame clones, not every one. That table supplies the V and J calls and clone size; D and trimming were determined from the DNA. The sample includes about 270,000 clones, more than 75% of them seen just once. The TCR sequence derives from a middle-aged man with active or convalescent COVID-19. The gene calls are TRBV7-9 and TRBJ2-2, with 7 bases that match TRBD1. Sequencing input: peripheral blood. This CDR3 reads CASSDTGQYTGELFF. As DNA, the CDR3 is TGTGCCAGCAGCGACACGGGACAGTACACCGGGGAGCTGTTTTTT.